One sample yielded the 20 T cell receptor beta chains listed below, sequenced in a study of shared clonotypes between healthy human individuals. Sequenced by immunoSEQ multiplex PCR; TCRdb stores in-frame clones only, minus some. Of more than 2 million clones in the sample, roughly 95% were seen once. Naivety among CD8 cells was defined by CD45RO negativity and positive CCR7 selection, thereby excluding terminally differentiated effector memory CD45RA+ cells. The sample consisted of naive CD8+ T cells sorted from blood. The receptors shown here come from a man aged 18 to 29 in good health.

The chain is built from TRBV5-4 and TRBJ2-3; 10 bases line up with TRBD1. The CDR3 loop spans 14 amino acids. The V segment lost 3 bases and the J segment 6 bases; nucleotides outside the gene matches: 4. Looked up from germline, CDR1 is SGHNT and CDR2 is YYREEE (reference sequence). The CDR3 DNA follows: TGTGCCAGCAGCTCGGGACAGGGGAAGGATACGCAGTATTTT. Amino acid sequence: CASSSGQGKDTQYF. Using reference TRBV5-4 and TRBJ2-3 for the parts outside the CDR3, the full variable domain is ETGVTQSPTHLIKTRGQQVTLRCSSQSGHNTVSWYQQALGQGPQFIFQYYREEENGRGNFPPRFSGLQFPNYSSELNVNALELDDSALYLCASSSGQGKDTQYFGPGTRLTVL.

The rearrangement links TRBV7-9 to TRBJ2-3; 7 bases are a match to TRBD1. There are 16 residues in the CDR3. Unmatched junction bases numbered 7, after V lost 4 bases and J lost 0 bases. The V gene's germline CDR1 is SEHNR and CDR2 FQNEAQ (reference sequence). The CDR3 reads CASSSQGTPSTDTQYF. DNA for the CDR3: TGTGCCAGCAGCTCACAGGGGACCCCTAGCACAGATACGCAGTATTTT.

This clone was seen once. Distinct nucleotide sequences in the sample also encode this CDR3. The CDR3 DNA follows: TGCGCCAGCAGCCAAGTGAGGACTGACTCCTACGAGCAGTACTTC. Protein: CASSQVRTDSYEQYF. This chain links TRBV4-1 with TRBJ2-7, with D perhaps matching TRBD2 (5 bases). In germline, CDR1 is MGHRA, CDR2 YSYEKL. The CDR3 consists of 15 residues. The V and J ends lost 1 base and 0 bases respectively, with 10 bases between them.

The chain joins TRBV4-1 to TRBJ1-2; the match to TRBD1 covers 9 bases. V was clipped by 1 base and J by 2 bases; unmatched bases: 8. This CDR3 region has 17 residues. The V gene's germline CDR1 is MGHRA and CDR2 YSYEKL. CDR3 in DNA: TGCGCCAGCAGCCAAGGGGACAGGGCTTGGGGCAACTATGGCTACACCTTC. Translation: CASSQGDRAWGNYGYTF.

The chain couples TRBV6-1 to TRBJ2-7, with 7 bases aligning to TRBD1. Germline CDR1 MNHNS, CDR2 SASEGT. The CDR3 is made up of 14 amino acids. The V and J ends lost 6 bases and 0 bases, in that order; junction bases with no gene match: 5. In DNA form, the CDR3 reads TGTGCCAGCAGACATCGGGACAGCTCCTACGAGCAGTACTTC. Translated, it gives CASRHRDSSYEQYF.

This chain joins TRBV5-4 and TRBJ2-5; D is perhaps TRBD2 (5 bases). There are 13 residues in the CDR3. Germline CDR1 and CDR2: SGHNT and YYREEE (reference sequence). V was shortened by 6 bases and J by 2 bases, with 11 bases between the two germline ends. In DNA, the CDR3 is TGTGCCAGCACCCCAGGAGGACAAGAGACCCAGTACTTC. This translates into CASTPGGQETQYF.

This clone was counted only a few times. This sample also contains other DNA sequences that code for the same CDR3. The J gene is TRBJ2-1, the V gene TRBV5-6, with D tentatively TRBD2 (6 bases). CDR3 length equals 12 residues. From germline, CDR1 is SGHDT and CDR2 YYEEEE. V gave up 4 bases and J gave up 5 bases, with 7 bases separating them. As DNA, the CDR3 is TGTGCCAGCAGCCCGGGGGACAATGAGCAGTTCTTC. Its translation is CASSPGDNEQFF.

Points on this clone: This specimen includes other DNA sequences encoding the same CDR3. The V and J genes are TRBV4-1 and TRBJ2-5; the match to TRBD2 covers 10 bases. Germline assignment: CDR1 MGHRA and CDR2 YSYEKL. The ends lost 0 bases at V and 4 bases at J; junction bases unmatched: 2. This CDR3 has 15 residues. This chain's CDR3 is CASSQERLAGETQYF. The CDR3 DNA reads TGCGCCAGCAGCCAAGAACGACTAGCGGGAGAGACCCAGTACTTC.

This CDR3 reads CASSSGLGANEQFF. The CDR3 coding sequence is TGTGCCAGCAGTTCTGGTCTCGGCGCCAATGAGCAGTTCTTC. The chain recombines TRBV6-5 with TRBJ2-1, with no clear D. Germline assignment: CDR1 MNHEY and CDR2 SVGAGI. V was shortened by 4 bases and J by 6 bases, with 13 bases between the two germline ends. The CDR3 is 14 residues long.

The genes are TRBV6-5 and TRBJ2-7; 13 bases align to TRBD2. Germline V gene data show CDR1 as MNHEY and CDR2 as SVGAGI. The CDR3 has 15 residues. Unmatched junction bases numbered 6, after V lost 6 bases and J lost 4 bases. The CDR3 coding sequence is TGTGCCAGCAGCCGACTAGCGGGAGGACGGTACGAGCAGTACTTC. Its translation: CASSRLAGGRYEQYF.

The chain carries TRBV27 and TRBJ2-3; D not certain. The CDR3 is 15 amino acids. Germline CDR1 reads MNHEY; CDR2 reads SMNVEV (reference sequence). The ends were cut back, 6 bases at V and 2 bases at J, with 15 bases in the middle. The CDR3 DNA is TGTGCCAGCAGCCTAGTGATGGGTTACACAGATACGCAGTATTTT. It yields the protein CASSLVMGYTDTQYF.

The V call is TRBV30, the J call TRBJ1-6, with TRBD1 matching over 7 bases. Germline CDR1 reads GTSNPN; CDR2 reads SVGIG (reference sequence). The CDR3 length is 17 residues. With V trimmed by 4 bases and J by 1 base, 10 bases remained unmatched. CDR3 protein: CAWTVGQYYSYNSPLHF. Written as DNA, the CDR3 is TGTGCCTGGACCGTGGGACAGTATTATTCCTATAATTCACCCCTCCACTTT.

V and J are TRBV27 and TRBJ2-6; D is ambiguous. Looked up from germline, CDR1 is MNHEY and CDR2 is SMNVEV (reference sequence). Trimming cost V 8 bases and J 0 bases, with 14 bases left between them. CDR3 length: 16 amino acids. The CDR3 region is CASAALGVSGANVLTF. The CDR3 DNA reads TGTGCCAGCGCCGCCTTAGGAGTCTCTGGGGCCAACGTCCTGACTTTC.

The chain couples TRBV21-1 to TRBJ1-6. TRBV21-1 is a pseudogene. The CDR3 spans 22 residues. The CDR3 is CASSKEKGKGRQSSSYNSPLHF. CDR3 nucleotide sequence: TGTGCCAGCAGCAAAGAAAAAGGGAAAGGGCGACAATCATCGTCCTATAATTCACCCCTCCACTTT.

The CDR3 nucleotides are TGCGCCAGCAGCTTGCTCGGGCCCCTGACGTACCAAGAGACCCAGTACTTC. Protein sequence: CASSLLGPLTYQETQYF. The chain recombines TRBV5-1 with TRBJ2-5, with unresolved D. The CDR3 is made up of 17 amino acids. V gave up 1 base and J gave up 0 bases, with 16 bases separating them. Germline V CDR1 and CDR2: SGHRS, YFSETQ.

The V gene is TRBV4-3, the J gene TRBJ2-2; D could derive from TRBD1 or TRBD2 (5 bases each). This CDR3 comprises 15 residues. CDR1 and CDR2 from the germline V gene are LGHNA and YSLEER. V lost 3 bases and J 6 bases, leaving 14 bases between the germline ends. CDR3 nucleotide sequence: TGCGCCAGCAGCCACGGCGAGGGACCCCCCGGGGAGCTGTTTTTT. It codes for CASSHGEGPPGELFF.

The rearrangement joins TRBV4-1 to TRBJ2-7, with 8 bases identical to TRBD1. Per the germline V gene, CDR1 is MGHRA and CDR2 is YSYEKL. V gave up 3 bases and J gave up 6 bases; unmatched junction bases: 7. This CDR3 has 14 residues. The CDR3 coding sequence is TGCGCCAGCAGCCACTTGACAGGGGCGGGCGAGCAGTACTTC. Translating gives CASSHLTGAGEQYF.

V gene TRBV6-5 combines with J gene TRBJ1-3; the D gene is possibly TRBD1 (6 bases). The CDR3 is made up of 15 amino acids. Germline CDR1 MNHEY, CDR2 SVGAGI. The ends were cut back, 7 bases at V and 3 bases at J, with 16 bases in the middle. CDR3 in amino acids: CASMGPGEHGNTIYF. The CDR3 DNA reads as TGTGCCAGCATGGGTCCAGGGGAACATGGAAACACCATATATTTT.

V and J are TRBV5-1 and TRBJ1-1; D is unresolved. The CDR3 is 17 residues long. CDR1 is SGHRS and CDR2 is YFSETQ in the germline V gene. V lost 1 base and J 1 base, leaving 17 bases between the germline ends. The CDR3 DNA reads TGCGCCAGCAGCTTGAATAACTTCAGGATGGGGAACACTGAAGCTTTCTTT. Translating it yields CASSLNNFRMGNTEAFF. Combining the CDR3 with reference TRBV5-1 and TRBJ1-1 gives the whole variable domain KAGVTQTPRYLIKTRGQQVTLSCSPISGHRSVSWYQQTPGQGLQFLFEYFSETQRNKGNFPGRFSGRQFSNSRSEMNVSTLELGDSALYLCASSLNNFRMGNTEAFFGQGTRLTVV.

The chain recombines TRBV4-2 with TRBJ2-1; 9 bases are a match to TRBD2. Trimming cost V 0 bases and J 8 bases; bases outside gene matches: 5. CDR1 and CDR2 from the germline V gene are LGHNA and YNFKEQ. The CDR3 covers 15 residues. CDR3 nucleotides: TGTGCCAGCAGCCAAGAGCGGGGGGGCTATTATGAGCAGTTCTTC. It specifies CASSQERGGYYEQFF.